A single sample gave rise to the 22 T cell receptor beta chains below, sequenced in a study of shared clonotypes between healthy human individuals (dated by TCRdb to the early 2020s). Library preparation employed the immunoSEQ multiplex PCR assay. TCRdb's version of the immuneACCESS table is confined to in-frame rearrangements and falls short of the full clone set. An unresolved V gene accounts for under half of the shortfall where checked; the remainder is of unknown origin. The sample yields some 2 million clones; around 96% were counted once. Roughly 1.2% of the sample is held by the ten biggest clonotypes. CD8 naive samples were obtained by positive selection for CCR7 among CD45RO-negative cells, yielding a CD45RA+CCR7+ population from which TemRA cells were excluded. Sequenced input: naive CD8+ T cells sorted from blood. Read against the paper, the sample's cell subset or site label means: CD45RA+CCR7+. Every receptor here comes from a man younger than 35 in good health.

The CDR3 protein is CASNEGGPAVGEQYF. CDR3 bases: TGTGCCAGCAACGAAGGGGGTCCTGCTGTTGGGGAGCAGTACTTC. This rearrangement joins TRBV6-1 to TRBJ2-7, with D perhaps TRBD1 (6 bases). Trimming shortened V by 7 bases and J by 7 bases, and 23 bases separated the two germline ends. The CDR3 length is 15 residues. Looked up from germline, CDR1 is MNHNS and CDR2 is SASEGT.

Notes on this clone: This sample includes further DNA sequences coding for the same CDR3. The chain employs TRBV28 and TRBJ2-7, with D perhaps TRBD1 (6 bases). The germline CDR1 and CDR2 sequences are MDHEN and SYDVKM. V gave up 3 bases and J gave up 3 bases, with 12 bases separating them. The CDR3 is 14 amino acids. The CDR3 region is CASSLVGGGYEQYF. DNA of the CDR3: TGTGCCAGCAGTTTGGTAGGGGGTGGCTACGAGCAGTACTTC.

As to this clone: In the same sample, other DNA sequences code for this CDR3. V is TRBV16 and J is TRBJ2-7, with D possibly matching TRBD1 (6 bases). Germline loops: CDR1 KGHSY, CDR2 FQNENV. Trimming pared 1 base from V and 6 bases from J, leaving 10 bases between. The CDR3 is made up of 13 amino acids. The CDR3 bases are TGTGCCAGCAGCCAATACAGGGCGAGCGAGCAGTACTTC. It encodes CASSQYRASEQYF.

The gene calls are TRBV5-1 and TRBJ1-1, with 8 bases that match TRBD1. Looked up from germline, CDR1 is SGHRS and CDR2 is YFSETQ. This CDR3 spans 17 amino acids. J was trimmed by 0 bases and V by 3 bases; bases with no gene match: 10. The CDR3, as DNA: TGCGCCAGCAGCTGGTGGGCAGGGGGCCTCCTGAACACTGAAGCTTTCTTT. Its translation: CASSWWAGGLLNTEAFF.

The CDR3: CASSLGLQGARGQPQHF. As DNA, the CDR3 is TGTGCCAGCAGCTTGGGATTACAGGGGGCGCGGGGGCAGCCCCAGCATTTT. The chain joins TRBV5-6 to TRBJ1-5, with 9 positions matching TRBD1. Germline CDR1 SGHDT, CDR2 YYEEEE. CDR3 length: 17 amino acids. The junction had 11 bases not matched to a gene; V was cut back by 0 bases and J by 7 bases.

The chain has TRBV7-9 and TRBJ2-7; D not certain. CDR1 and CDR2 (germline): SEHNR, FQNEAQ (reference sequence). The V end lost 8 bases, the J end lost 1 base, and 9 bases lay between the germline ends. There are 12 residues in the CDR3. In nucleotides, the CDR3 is TGTGCCAGCCGGTCCGGGTCCTACGAGCAGTACTTC. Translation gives CASRSGSYEQYF.

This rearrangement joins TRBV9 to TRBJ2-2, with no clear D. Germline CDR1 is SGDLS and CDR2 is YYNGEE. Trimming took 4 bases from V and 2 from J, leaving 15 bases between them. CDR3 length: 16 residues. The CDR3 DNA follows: TGTGCCAGCAGCCCCGCGTCGGGTAGAAACACCGGGGAGCTGTTTTTT. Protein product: CASSPASGRNTGELFF.

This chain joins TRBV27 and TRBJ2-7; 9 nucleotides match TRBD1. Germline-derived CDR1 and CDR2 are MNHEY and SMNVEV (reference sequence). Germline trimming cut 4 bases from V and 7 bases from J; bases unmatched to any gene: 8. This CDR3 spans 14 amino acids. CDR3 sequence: CASSWDRVRGEQYF. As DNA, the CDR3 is TGTGCCAGCAGTTGGGACAGGGTAAGAGGGGAGCAGTACTTC.

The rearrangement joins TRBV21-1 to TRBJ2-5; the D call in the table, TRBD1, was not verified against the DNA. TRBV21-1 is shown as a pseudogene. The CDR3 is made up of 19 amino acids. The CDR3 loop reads CASSKGIRVPGQGTETQYF. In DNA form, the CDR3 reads TGTGCCAGCAGCAAAGGAATAAGGGTCCCGGGACAGGGGACAGAGACCCAGTACTTC.

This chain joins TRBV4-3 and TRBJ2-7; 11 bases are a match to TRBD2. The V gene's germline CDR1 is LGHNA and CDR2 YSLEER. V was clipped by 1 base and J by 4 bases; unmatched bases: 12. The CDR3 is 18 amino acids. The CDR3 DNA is TGCGCCAGCAGCCAAGGAATACAACTAGCGGGAGCTGGGTACGAGCAGTACTTC. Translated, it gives CASSQGIQLAGAGYEQYF.

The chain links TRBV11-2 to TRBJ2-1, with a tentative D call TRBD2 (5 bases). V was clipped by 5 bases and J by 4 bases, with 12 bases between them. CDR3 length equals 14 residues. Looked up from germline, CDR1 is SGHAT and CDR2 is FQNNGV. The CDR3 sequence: CASSPVVAYNEQFF. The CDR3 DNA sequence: TGTGCCAGCAGCCCAGTTGTAGCGTACAATGAGCAGTTCTTC.

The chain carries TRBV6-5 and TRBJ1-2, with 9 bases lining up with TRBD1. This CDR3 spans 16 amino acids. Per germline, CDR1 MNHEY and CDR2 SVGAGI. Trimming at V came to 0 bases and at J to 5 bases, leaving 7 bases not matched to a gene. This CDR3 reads CASSYSMGTGIYGYTF. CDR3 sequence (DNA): TGTGCCAGCAGTTACTCGATGGGGACAGGGATATATGGCTACACCTTC.

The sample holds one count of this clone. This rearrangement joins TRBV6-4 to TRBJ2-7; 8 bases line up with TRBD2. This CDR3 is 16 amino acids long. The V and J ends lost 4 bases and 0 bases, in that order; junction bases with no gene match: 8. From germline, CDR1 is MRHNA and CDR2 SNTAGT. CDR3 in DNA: TGTGCCAGCAGTGGTACTAGCGGCTTTTACTCCTACGAGCAGTACTTC. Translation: CASSGTSGFYSYEQYF.

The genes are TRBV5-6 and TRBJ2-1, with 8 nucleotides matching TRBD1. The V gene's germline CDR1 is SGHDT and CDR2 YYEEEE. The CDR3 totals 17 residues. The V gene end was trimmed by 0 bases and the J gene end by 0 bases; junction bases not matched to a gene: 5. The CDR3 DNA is TGTGCCAGCAGCTTGGCGACAGGGGTGAGCTCCTACAATGAGCAGTTCTTC. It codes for CASSLATGVSSYNEQFF.

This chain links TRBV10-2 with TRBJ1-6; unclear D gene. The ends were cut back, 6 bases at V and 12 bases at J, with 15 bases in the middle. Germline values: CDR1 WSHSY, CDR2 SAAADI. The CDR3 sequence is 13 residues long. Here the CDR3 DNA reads TGCGCCAGCAGGAGCGGACCCCTAGGACCCCTCCACTTT. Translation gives CASRSGPLGPLHF.

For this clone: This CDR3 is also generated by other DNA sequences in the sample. DNA of the CDR3: TGTGCCAGCAGTCCATTAGCAGGGGGGGACAATGAGCAGTTCTTC. It translates to CASSPLAGGDNEQFF. The chain recombines TRBV6-5 with TRBJ2-1, with D perhaps being TRBD1 or TRBD2 (7 bases each). Germline V gene lookup returns CDR1 MNHEY and CDR2 SVGAGI. This CDR3 comprises 15 residues. V was cut by 5 bases and J by 5 bases, with 16 bases left in between.

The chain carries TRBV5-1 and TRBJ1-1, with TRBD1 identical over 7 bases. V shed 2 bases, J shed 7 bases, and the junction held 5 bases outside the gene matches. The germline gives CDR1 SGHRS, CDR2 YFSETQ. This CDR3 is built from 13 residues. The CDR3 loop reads CASSFLTGNEAFF. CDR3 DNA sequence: TGCGCCAGCAGCTTTCTGACAGGGAATGAAGCTTTCTTT. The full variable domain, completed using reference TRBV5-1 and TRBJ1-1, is KAGVTQTPRYLIKTRGQQVTLSCSPISGHRSVSWYQQTPGQGLQFLFEYFSETQRNKGNFPGRFSGRQFSNSRSEMNVSTLELGDSALYLCASSFLTGNEAFFGQGTRLTVV.

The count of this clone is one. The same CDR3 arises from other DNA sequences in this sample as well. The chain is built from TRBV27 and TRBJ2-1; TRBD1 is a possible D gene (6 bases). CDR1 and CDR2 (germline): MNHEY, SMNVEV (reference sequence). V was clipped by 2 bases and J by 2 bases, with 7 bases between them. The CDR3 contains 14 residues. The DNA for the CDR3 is TGTGCCAGCAGTTTACAGGGGCCCTACAATGAGCAGTTCTTC. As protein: CASSLQGPYNEQFF.

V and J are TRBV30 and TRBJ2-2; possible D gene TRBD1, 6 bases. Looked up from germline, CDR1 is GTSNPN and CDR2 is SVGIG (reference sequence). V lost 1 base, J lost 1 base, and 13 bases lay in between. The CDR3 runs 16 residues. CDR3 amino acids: CAWSGVQGKNTGELFF. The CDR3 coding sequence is TGTGCCTGGAGTGGGGTCCAGGGGAAGAACACCGGGGAGCTGTTTTTT.

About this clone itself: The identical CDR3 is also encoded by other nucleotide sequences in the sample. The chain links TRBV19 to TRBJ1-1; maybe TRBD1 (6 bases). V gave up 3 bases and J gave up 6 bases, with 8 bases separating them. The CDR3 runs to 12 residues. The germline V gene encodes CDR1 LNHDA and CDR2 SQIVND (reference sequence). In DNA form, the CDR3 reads TGTGCCAGTAGTATGGGGGCGGCTGAAGCTTTCTTT. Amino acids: CASSMGAAEAFF.

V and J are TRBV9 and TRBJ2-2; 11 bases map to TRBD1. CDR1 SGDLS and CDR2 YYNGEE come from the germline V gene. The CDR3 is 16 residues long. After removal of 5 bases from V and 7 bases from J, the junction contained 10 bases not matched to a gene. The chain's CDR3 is CASREMGQGEGGELFF. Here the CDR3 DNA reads TGTGCCAGCAGGGAAATGGGACAGGGGGAAGGCGGGGAGCTGTTTTTT.

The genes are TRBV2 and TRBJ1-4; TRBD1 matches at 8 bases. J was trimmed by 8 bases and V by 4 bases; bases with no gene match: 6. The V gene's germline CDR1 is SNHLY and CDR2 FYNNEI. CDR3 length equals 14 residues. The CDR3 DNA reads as TGTGCCAGCAGTGGACAGGGGTGGGACGAAAAACTGTTTTTT. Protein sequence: CASSGQGWDEKLFF.